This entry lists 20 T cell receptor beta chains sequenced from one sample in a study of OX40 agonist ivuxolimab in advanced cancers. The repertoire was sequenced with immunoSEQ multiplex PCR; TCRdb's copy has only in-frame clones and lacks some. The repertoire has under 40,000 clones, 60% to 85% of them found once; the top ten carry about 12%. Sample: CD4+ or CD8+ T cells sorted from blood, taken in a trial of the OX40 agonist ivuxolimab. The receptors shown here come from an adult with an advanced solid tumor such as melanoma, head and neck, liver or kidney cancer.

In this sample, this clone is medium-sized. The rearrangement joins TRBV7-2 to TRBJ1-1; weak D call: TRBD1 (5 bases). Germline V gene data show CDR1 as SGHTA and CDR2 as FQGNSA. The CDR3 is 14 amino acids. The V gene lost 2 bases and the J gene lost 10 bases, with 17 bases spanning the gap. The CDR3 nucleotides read TGTGCCAGCAGCTTAAACGCAGGGCGAGTAGGAGCTTTCTTT. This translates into CASSLNAGRVGAFF.

The CDR3 is CASSEIKVGTGNYGYTF. DNA for the CDR3: TGTGCCAGCAGTGAGATAAAGGTCGGGACAGGGAACTATGGCTACACCTTC. The chain has TRBV6-1 and TRBJ1-2, with 9 bases lining up with TRBD1. V lost 3 bases and J lost 2; bases outside the gene matches: 10. Germline loops: CDR1 MNHNS, CDR2 SASEGT. This CDR3 is built from 17 residues.

In DNA, the CDR3 is TGTGCCAGCAGTTTCCTCCTTGGTGAGCAGTTCTTC. This sequence encodes CASSFLLGEQFF. This rearrangement joins TRBV28 to TRBJ2-1; no clear D. Germline CDR1 is MDHEN and CDR2 is SYDVKM. This CDR3 region has 12 residues. Trimming shortened V by 3 bases and J by 9 bases, and 9 bases separated the two germline ends.

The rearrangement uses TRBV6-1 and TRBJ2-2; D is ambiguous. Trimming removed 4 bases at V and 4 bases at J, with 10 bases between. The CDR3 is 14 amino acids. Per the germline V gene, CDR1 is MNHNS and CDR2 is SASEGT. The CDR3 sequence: CASSAVWATGELFF. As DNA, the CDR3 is TGTGCCAGCAGTGCTGTTTGGGCCACCGGGGAGCTGTTTTTT.

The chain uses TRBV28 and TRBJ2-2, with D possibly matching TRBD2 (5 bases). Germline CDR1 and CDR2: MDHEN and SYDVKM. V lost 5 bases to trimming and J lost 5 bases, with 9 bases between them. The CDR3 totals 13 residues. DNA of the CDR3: TGTGCCAGCAGTAGCTGGGAGACCGGGGAGCTGTTTTTT. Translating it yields CASSSWETGELFF.

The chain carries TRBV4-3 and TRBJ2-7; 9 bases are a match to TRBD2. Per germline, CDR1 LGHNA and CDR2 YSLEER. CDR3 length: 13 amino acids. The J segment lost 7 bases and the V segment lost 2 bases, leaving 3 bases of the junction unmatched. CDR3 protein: CASSQRLAGEQYF. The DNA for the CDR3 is TGCGCCAGCAGCCAACGGCTAGCGGGAGAGCAGTACTTC.

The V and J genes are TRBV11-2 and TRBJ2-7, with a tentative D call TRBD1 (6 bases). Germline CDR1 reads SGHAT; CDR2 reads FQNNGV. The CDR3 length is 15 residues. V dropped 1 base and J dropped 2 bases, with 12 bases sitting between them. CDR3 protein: CASSLVQGPPYEQYF. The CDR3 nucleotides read TGTGCCAGCAGCTTAGTCCAGGGGCCCCCCTACGAGCAGTACTTC.

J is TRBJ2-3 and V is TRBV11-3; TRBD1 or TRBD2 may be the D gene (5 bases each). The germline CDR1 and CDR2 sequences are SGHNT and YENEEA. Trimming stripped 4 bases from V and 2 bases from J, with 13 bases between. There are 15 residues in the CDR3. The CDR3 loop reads CASSSGLGVTDTQYF. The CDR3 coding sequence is TGTGCCAGCAGCTCGGGTTTGGGGGTCACAGATACGCAGTATTTT.

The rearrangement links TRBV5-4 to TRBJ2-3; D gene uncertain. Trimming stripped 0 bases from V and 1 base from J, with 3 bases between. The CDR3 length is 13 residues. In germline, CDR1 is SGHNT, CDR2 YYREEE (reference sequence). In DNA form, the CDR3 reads TGTGCCAGCAGCTTGGTAGGCACAGATACGCAGTATTTT. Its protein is CASSLVGTDTQYF.

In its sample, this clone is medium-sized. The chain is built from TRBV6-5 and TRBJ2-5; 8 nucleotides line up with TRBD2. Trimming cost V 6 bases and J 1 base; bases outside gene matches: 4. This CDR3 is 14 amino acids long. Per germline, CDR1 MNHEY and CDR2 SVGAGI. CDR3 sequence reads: CASRELAAQETQYF. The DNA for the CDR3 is TGTGCCAGCAGAGAACTAGCGGCCCAAGAGACCCAGTACTTC.

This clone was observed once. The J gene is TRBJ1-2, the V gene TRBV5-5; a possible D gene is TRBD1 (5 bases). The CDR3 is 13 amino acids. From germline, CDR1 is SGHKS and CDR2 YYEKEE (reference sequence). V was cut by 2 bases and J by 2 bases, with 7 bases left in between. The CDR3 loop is CASSFRDNYGYTF. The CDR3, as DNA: TGTGCCAGCAGCTTCCGGGACAACTATGGCTACACCTTC. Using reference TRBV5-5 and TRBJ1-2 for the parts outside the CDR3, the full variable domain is DAGVTQSPTHLIKTRGQQVTLRCSPISGHKSVSWYQQVLGQGPQFIFQYYEKEERGRGNFPDRFSARQFPNYSSELNVNALLLGDSALYLCASSFRDNYGYTFGSGTRLTVV.

The DNA for the CDR3 is TGTGCTAGTGGTTCAACAAGCGTATCCTACAATGAGCAGTTCTTC. As protein: CASGSTSVSYNEQFF. The gene calls are TRBV12-5 and TRBJ2-1; D is uncertain. V lost 4 bases to trimming and J lost 1 base, with 11 bases between them. In germline, CDR1 is LGHNT, CDR2 FRNRAP. The CDR3 has 15 residues.

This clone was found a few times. This CDR3 is CASSPTSGNYNEQFF. The CDR3 DNA sequence: TGCGCCAGCAGCCCAACTAGCGGGAATTACAATGAGCAGTTCTTC. The V call is TRBV5-1, the J call TRBJ2-1, with 10 positions matching TRBD2. Trimming removed 4 bases from V and 4 bases from J; junction bases left unmatched: 5. This CDR3 is 15 amino acids long. Germline CDR1 is SGHRS and CDR2 is YFSETQ.

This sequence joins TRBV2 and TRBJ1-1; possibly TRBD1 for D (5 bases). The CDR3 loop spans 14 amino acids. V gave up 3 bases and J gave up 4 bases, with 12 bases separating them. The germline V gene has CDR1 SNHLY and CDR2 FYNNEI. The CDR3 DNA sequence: TGTGCCAGCAGTGAGATAGTGGGGACCACTGAAGCTTTCTTT. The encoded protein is CASSEIVGTTEAFF.

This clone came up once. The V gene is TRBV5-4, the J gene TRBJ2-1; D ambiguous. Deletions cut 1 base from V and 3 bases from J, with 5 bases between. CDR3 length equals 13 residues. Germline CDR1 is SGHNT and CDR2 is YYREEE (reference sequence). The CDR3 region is CASSLKVYNEQFF. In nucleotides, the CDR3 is TGTGCCAGCAGCTTGAAGGTCTACAATGAGCAGTTCTTC.

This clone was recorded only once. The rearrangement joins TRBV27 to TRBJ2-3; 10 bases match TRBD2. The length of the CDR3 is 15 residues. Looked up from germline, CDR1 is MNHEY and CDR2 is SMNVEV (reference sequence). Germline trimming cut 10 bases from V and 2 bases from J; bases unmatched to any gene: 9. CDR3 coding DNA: TGTGCCATCACCGCGGGACTAGCGAACACAGATACGCAGTATTTT. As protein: CAITAGLANTDTQYF.

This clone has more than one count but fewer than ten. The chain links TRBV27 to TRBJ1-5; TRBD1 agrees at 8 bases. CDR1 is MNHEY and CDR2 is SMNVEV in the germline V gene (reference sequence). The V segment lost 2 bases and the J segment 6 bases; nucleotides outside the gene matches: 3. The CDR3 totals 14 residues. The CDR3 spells CASSLGQGTQPQHF. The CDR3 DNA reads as TGTGCCAGCAGTTTAGGACAGGGTACTCAGCCCCAGCATTTT.

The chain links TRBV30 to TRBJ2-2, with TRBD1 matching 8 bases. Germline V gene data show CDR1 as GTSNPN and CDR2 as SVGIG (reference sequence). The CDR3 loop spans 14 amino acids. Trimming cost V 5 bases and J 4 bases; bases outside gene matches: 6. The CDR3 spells CAWVRGPSTGELFF. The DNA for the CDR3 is TGTGCCTGGGTCAGGGGGCCTTCCACCGGGGAGCTGTTTTTT.

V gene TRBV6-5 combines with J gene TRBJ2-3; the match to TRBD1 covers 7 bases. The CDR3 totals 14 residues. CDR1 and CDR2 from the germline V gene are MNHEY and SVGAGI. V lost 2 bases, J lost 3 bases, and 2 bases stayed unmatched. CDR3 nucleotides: TGTGCCAGCAGTTACGTGGGACAGACAGATACGCAGTATTTT. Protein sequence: CASSYVGQTDTQYF.

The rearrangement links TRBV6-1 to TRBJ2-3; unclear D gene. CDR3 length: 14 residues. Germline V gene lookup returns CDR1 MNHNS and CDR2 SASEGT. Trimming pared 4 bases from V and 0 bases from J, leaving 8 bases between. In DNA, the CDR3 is TGTGCCAGCAGTGGAAGGCAGAGCACAGATACGCAGTATTTT. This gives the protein CASSGRQSTDTQYF.